The clone carrying this TCR beta chain was found a few times. Its antigen is unknown. Other DNA sequences within the sample encode an identical CDR3. This sample is drawn from a study of beta chain features in type 1 diabetes. Study background: Cells sorted and examined across all samples totaled more than 95,000,000.

CDR3 length: 13 amino acids. Germline-derived CDR1 and CDR2 are SGHTA and FQGTGA. Between the trimmed V and J ends, which lost 2 bases and 4 bases, there was a span of 5 bases. Sorting of CD4+ naive, central memory, regulatory and stem cell-like memory cells was performed via CD45RO/CCR7/CD25/CD127/CD95/CD27. All sorted populations exceeded 98% purity. Findings and limits, study-wide: Patients and controls would share equally any PCR tilt toward shorter templates.

The entirety of the isolated RNA underwent reverse transcription, so expressed TCRB transcripts were sequenced. Assay used: immunoSEQ multiplex PCR; TCRdb lists only in-frame clones, some missing. Of about 360,000 clones listed, around 12% are singletons. The V call is TRBV7-3, the J call TRBJ2-2; no reliable D call. The clonotype comes from a man younger than 35 in good health. Sequencing input: naive CD4+ T cells from blood. The CDR3 reads CASSLQVTGELFF. DNA for the CDR3: TGTGCCAGCAGCTTACAGGTCACCGGGGAGCTGTTTTTT.